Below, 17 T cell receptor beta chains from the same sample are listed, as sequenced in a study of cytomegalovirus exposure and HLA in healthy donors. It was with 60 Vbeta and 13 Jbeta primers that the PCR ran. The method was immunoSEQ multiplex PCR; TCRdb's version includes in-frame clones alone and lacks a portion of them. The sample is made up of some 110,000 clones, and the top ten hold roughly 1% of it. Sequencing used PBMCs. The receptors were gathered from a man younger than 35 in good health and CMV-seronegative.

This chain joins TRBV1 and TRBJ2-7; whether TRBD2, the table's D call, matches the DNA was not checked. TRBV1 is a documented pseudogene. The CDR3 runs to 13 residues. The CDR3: CTSSRKGRYEQYF. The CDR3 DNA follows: TGCACCAGCAGCCGGAAAGGGAGATACGAGCAGTACTTC.

CDR3 DNA sequence: TGTGCCAGCAGCTCCTGGGGCGCGGATACGCAGTATTTT. It encodes CASSSWGADTQYF. The chain combines TRBV7-9 with TRBJ2-3; tentative D call: TRBD1 (5 bases). Trimming pared 4 bases from V and 6 bases from J, leaving 11 bases between. This CDR3 has 13 amino acids. Germline V gene sequence: CDR1 SEHNR, CDR2 FQNEAQ (reference sequence).

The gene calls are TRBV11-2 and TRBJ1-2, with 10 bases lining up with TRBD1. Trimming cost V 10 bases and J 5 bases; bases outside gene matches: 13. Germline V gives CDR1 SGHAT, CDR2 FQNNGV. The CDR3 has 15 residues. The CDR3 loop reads CATGEGDRGPYGYTF. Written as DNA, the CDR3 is TGTGCCACCGGGGAGGGGGACAGGGGACCTTATGGCTACACCTTC.

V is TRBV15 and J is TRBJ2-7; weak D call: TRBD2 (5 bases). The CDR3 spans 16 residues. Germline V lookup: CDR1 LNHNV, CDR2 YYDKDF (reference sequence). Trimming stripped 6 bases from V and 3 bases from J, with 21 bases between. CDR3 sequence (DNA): TGTGCCACCAGTTATAGGTGGGGAGCCCATTACTACGAGCAGTACTTC. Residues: CATSYRWGAHYYEQYF.

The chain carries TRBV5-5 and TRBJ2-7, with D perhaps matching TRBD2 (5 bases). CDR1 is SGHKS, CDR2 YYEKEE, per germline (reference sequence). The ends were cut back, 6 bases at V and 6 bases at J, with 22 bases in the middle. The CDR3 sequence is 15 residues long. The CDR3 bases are TGTGCCAGCACCCCTTGGAGCGGATTGCTAGGCGAGCAGTACTTC. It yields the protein CASTPWSGLLGEQYF.

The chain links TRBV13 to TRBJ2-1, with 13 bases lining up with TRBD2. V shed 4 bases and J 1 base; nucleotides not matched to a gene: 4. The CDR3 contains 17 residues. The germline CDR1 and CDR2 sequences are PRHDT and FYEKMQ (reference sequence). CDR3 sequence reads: CASSYGTSGASYNEQFF. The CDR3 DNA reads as TGTGCCAGCAGCTACGGGACTAGCGGGGCTTCCTACAATGAGCAGTTCTTC.

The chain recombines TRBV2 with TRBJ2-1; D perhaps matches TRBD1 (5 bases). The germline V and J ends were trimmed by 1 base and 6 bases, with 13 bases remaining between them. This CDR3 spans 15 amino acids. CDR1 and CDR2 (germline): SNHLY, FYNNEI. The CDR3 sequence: CASSEVRGPGNEQFF. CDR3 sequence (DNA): TGTGCCAGCAGTGAAGTAAGGGGCCCAGGCAATGAGCAGTTCTTC.

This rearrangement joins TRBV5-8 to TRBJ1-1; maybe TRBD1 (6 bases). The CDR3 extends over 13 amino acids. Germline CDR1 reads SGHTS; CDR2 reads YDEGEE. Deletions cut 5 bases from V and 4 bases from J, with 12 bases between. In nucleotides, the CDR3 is TGTGCCAGCAGGACCTTAGGGGGCACTGAAGCTTTCTTT. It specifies CASRTLGGTEAFF.

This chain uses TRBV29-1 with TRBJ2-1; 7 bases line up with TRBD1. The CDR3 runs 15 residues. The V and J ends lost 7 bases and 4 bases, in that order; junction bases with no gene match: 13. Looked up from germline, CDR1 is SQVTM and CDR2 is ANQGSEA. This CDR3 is CSAQRRDRPYNEQFF. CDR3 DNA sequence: TGCAGCGCCCAGCGTCGGGACAGACCTTACAATGAGCAGTTCTTC.

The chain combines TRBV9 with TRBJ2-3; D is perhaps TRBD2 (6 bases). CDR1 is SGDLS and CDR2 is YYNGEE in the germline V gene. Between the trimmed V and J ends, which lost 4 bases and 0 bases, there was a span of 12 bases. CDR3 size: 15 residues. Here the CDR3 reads CASSLASVSTDTQYF. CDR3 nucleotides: TGTGCCAGCAGCCTCGCTAGCGTTAGCACAGATACGCAGTATTTT.

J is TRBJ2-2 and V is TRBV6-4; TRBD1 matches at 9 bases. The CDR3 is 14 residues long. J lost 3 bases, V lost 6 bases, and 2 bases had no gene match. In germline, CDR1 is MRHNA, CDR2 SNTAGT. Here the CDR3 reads CASRRTGDTGELFF. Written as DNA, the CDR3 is TGTGCCAGCAGAAGGACAGGGGACACCGGGGAGCTGTTTTTT.

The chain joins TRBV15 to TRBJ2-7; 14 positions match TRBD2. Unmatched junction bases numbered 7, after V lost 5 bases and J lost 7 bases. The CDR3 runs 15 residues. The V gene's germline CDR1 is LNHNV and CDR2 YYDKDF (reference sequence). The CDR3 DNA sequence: TGTGCCACCAGCCCCCGACTAGCGGGGGGGGCGGAGCAGTACTTC. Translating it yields CATSPRLAGGAEQYF.

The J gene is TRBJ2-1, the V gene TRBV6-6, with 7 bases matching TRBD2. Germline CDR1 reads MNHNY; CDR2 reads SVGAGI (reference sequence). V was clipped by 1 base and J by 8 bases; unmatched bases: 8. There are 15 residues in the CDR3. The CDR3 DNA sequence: TGTGCCAGCAGTTACTTAGCGGGCCCGGCCGATGAGCAGTTCTTC. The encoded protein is CASSYLAGPADEQFF.

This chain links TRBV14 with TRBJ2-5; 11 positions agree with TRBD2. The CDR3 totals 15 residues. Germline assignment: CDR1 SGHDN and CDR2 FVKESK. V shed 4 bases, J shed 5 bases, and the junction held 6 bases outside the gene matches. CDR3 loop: CASSPLAGGTETQYF. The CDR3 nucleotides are TGTGCCAGCAGCCCGCTAGCGGGAGGAACGGAGACCCAGTACTTC.

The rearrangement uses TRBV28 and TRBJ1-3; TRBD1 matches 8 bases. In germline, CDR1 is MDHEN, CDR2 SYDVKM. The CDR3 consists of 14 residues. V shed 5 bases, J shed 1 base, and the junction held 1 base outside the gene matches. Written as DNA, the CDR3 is TGTGCCAGCAGTCAGGGGGCATCTGGAAACACCATATATTTT. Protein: CASSQGASGNTIYF.

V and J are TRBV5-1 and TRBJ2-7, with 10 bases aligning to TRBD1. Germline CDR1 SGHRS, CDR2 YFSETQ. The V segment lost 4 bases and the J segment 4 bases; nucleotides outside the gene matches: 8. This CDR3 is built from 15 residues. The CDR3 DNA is TGCGCCAGCAGCATAGAGGACAGGGGGGGATACGAGCAGTACTTC. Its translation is CASSIEDRGGYEQYF.

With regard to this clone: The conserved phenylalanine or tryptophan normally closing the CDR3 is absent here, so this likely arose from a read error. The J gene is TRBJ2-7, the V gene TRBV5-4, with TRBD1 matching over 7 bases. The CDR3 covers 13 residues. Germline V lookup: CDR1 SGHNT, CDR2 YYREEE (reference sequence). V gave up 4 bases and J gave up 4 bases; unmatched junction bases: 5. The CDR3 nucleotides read TGTGCCAGCAGCATTGACAGGGCGTACGAGCAGTACCTC. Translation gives CASSIDRAYEQYL.